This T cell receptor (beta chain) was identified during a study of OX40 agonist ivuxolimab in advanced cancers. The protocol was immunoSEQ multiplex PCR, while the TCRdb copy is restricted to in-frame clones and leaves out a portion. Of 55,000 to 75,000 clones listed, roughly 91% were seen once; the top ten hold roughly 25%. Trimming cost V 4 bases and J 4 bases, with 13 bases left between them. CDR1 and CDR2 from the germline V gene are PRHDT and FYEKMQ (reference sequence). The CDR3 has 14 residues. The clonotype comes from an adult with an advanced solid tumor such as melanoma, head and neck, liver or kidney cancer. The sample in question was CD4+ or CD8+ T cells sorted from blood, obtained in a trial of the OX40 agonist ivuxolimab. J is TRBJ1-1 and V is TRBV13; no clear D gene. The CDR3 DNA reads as TGTGCCAGCAGCTACCCGCGAGGGTCCACTGAAGCTTTCTTT. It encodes CASSYPRGSTEAFF.